This T cell receptor (beta chain) was observed in a study of shared clonotypes between healthy human individuals. This CDR3 is 16 amino acids long. CDR1 is SQVTM and CDR2 is ANQGSEA in the germline V gene. The V and J ends lost 4 bases and 2 bases, in that order; junction bases with no gene match: 13. In the source study's methods: ImmunoSEQ output lacked quality scores and full-length reads, limiting matched filtering. TCRdb's table, derived via immunoSEQ multiplex PCR, lists solely in-frame clones and lacks some. The D gene and trimming were derived from the DNA, and the V and J assignments and clone size from that table. The sample has millions of clones, about 92% seen once.

The TCR comes from a man between 18 and 35 years old in good health. This chain joins TRBV29-1 and TRBJ2-7; TRBD2 agrees at 8 bases. Input material: naive CD4+ T cells sorted from blood. Subset specified: CD45RA+ positively selected. The CDR3 region is CSVVSLGGRLTYEQYF. CDR3 bases: TGCAGCGTTGTAAGTTTAGGCGGGAGGCTTACCTACGAGCAGTACTTC.